The 17 T cell receptor beta chains presented below share a single source sample, sequenced in a study of shared clonotypes between healthy human individuals. Sequenced by immunoSEQ multiplex PCR; TCRdb stores in-frame clones only, minus some. Altogether some 240,000 clones are present, 60% to 80% being singletons, with the ten largest covering roughly 10%. The sample taken for sequencing was memory CD4+ T cells sorted from blood. Subset indicated: CD45RA-negative fraction. The receptors derive from a man younger than 45 in good health.

The chain uses TRBV15 and TRBJ2-1, with TRBD2 matching over 13 bases. V lost 4 bases, J lost 9 bases, and 3 bases stayed unmatched. In germline, CDR1 is LNHNV, CDR2 YYDKDF (reference sequence). CDR3 length equals 14 residues. The CDR3 region is CATSTTSGRGEQFF. The CDR3 DNA reads as TGTGCCACCAGCACCACTAGCGGGAGGGGTGAGCAGTTCTTC.

The rearrangement uses TRBV7-8 and TRBJ2-7; no clear D gene. Germline lookup yields CDR1 SGHVS and CDR2 FQNEAQ. Trimming stripped 5 bases from V and 2 bases from J, with 7 bases between. The CDR3 contains 12 residues. The CDR3 nucleotides read TGTGCCAGCAGCGTTAGACCCTACGAGCAGTACTTC. Translated: CASSVRPYEQYF.

V gene TRBV7-2 combines with J gene TRBJ2-7; D possibly uses TRBD1 or TRBD2 (5 bases each). V shed 5 bases and J shed 2 bases, with 16 bases lying between them. This CDR3 has 15 residues. Germline assignment: CDR1 SGHTA and CDR2 FQGNSA. Written as DNA, the CDR3 is TGTGCCAGCAGCGAGGGGTGGCAGCCAGCCTACGAGCAGTACTTC. It codes for CASSEGWQPAYEQYF.

By proportion, this clone is medium-sized (0.01 to 0.1%). This chain uses TRBV10-3 with TRBJ2-7; D unclear. Trimming left V 5 bases short and J 2 bases short, with 10 bases between. The CDR3 covers 13 residues. Germline values: CDR1 ENHRY, CDR2 SYGVKD. The CDR3 bases are TGTGCCATCAGTTCCTCCCAGCCCTACGAGCAGTACTTC. This translates into CAISSSQPYEQYF.

The V call is TRBV15, the J call TRBJ1-2; perhaps TRBD1 as D (5 bases). This CDR3 spans 12 amino acids. Germline values: CDR1 LNHNV, CDR2 YYDKDF (reference sequence). Trimming cost V 0 bases and J 8 bases, with 7 bases left between them. CDR3 nucleotides: TGTGCCACCAGCAGAGACCGACAGGGCTACACCTTC. This sequence encodes CATSRDRQGYTF.

There are a few counts of this clone. This chain uses TRBV5-4 with TRBJ2-3; TRBD1 matches 8 bases. After removal of 3 bases from V and 4 bases from J, the junction contained 1 base not matched to a gene. Looked up from germline, CDR1 is SGHNT and CDR2 is YYREEE (reference sequence). The CDR3 length is 13 residues. CDR3 sequence reads: CASSSDRADTQYF. The CDR3 DNA is TGTGCCAGCAGCTCGGACAGGGCAGATACGCAGTATTTT.

For this clone: At the DNA level, this CDR3 is encoded by other sequences in the same sample as well. V usage is TRBV6-5 and J usage is TRBJ2-7, with 7 bases lining up with TRBD1. Germline CDR1 reads MNHEY; CDR2 reads SVGAGI. V shed 3 bases, J shed 1 base, and the junction held 3 bases outside the gene matches. The CDR3 length is 14 residues. This CDR3 reads CASSYGGQSYEQYF. The CDR3 DNA follows: TGTGCCAGCAGTTATGGGGGACAGTCCTACGAGCAGTACTTC.

This clone was seen just once. This chain joins TRBV10-1 and TRBJ2-3, with 7 positions matching TRBD2. The CDR3 contains 15 residues. The trim removed 6 bases at V and 3 bases at J, leaving 9 bases unmatched. Per germline, CDR1 WNHNN and CDR2 SYGVQD (reference sequence). The chain's CDR3 is CASRAGRELTDTQYF. The CDR3 bases are TGCGCCAGCAGGGCGGGGCGGGAGTTGACAGATACGCAGTATTTT.

The rearrangement links TRBV4-2 to TRBJ2-2, with D hard to call. This CDR3 comprises 15 residues. Germline CDR1 LGHNA, CDR2 YNFKEQ. Trimming took 0 bases from V and 7 from J, leaving 12 bases between them. This CDR3 is CASSQDLSSGGELFF. The CDR3 bases are TGTGCCAGCAGCCAAGATTTATCTTCGGGCGGGGAGCTGTTTTTT.

This clone was observed a few times. The chain combines TRBV7-2 with TRBJ1-4; 7 bases agree with TRBD1. Germline V lookup: CDR1 SGHTA, CDR2 FQGNSA. The length of the CDR3 is 16 residues. After removal of 0 bases from V and 8 bases from J, the junction contained 9 bases not matched to a gene. In DNA form, the CDR3 reads TGTGCCAGCAGCTTAGCTCTAGCAGGGGGGCGGGAAAAACTGTTTTTT. This encodes CASSLALAGGREKLFF.

The rearrangement uses TRBV7-3 and TRBJ2-7; 10 bases align to TRBD2. Looked up from germline, CDR1 is SGHTA and CDR2 is FQGTGA. V trimming: 5 bases; J trimming: 2 bases; junction bases outside the gene matches: 3. The CDR3 extends over 14 amino acids. The CDR3 DNA follows: TGTGCCAGCAGCCTCGGACTAGCGGCCTACGAGCAGTACTTC. Translated: CASSLGLAAYEQYF.

This rearrangement joins TRBV27 to TRBJ1-1, with a possible D match to TRBD1 (6 bases). Trimming removed 0 bases from V and 6 bases from J, with 8 bases in between. The CDR3 sequence is 13 residues long. From germline, CDR1 is MNHEY and CDR2 SMNVEV (reference sequence). The CDR3 region is CASSLSRGAEAFF. The DNA for the CDR3 is TGTGCCAGCAGTTTATCGAGGGGGGCTGAAGCTTTCTTT.

This clone was seen a few times. The sample has other DNA sequences that encode this CDR3 too. The rearrangement uses TRBV15 and TRBJ2-1; D not resolved. CDR3 size: 13 residues. The germline CDR1 and CDR2 sequences are LNHNV and YYDKDF (reference sequence). V lost 0 bases and J lost 5, with 5 bases in between. In DNA, the CDR3 is TGTGCCACCAGCAGAGATCTTAACAATGAGCAGTTCTTC. This encodes CATSRDLNNEQFF.

The chain employs TRBV18 and TRBJ2-3; D not certain. The germline CDR1 and CDR2 sequences are KGHSH and LQKENI. This CDR3 region has 14 residues. The V and J ends lost 0 bases and 0 bases respectively, with 4 bases between them. The CDR3 DNA follows: TGTGCCAGCTCACCACCGACTAGCACAGATACGCAGTATTTT. Residues: CASSPPTSTDTQYF.

This chain links TRBV6-1 with TRBJ2-1; D not resolved. CDR3 size: 15 residues. Deletions cut 5 bases from V and 7 bases from J, with 18 bases between. Germline-derived CDR1 and CDR2 are MNHNS and SASEGT. This CDR3 reads CASSISLGSQNEQFF. The CDR3, as DNA: TGTGCCAGCAGTATCAGCCTGGGCAGCCAGAATGAGCAGTTCTTC.

The chain combines TRBV18 with TRBJ1-1; a weak D match, TRBD1 (5 bases). The CDR3 runs to 13 residues. CDR1 and CDR2 (germline): KGHSH, LQKENI. V shed 3 bases and J shed 5 bases, with 10 bases lying between them. The CDR3 is CASSPAGLTEAFF. The CDR3, as DNA: TGTGCCAGCTCACCGGCAGGGTTGACTGAAGCTTTCTTT.

The chain recombines TRBV28 with TRBJ2-1; D may be TRBD1 (6 bases). Per the germline V gene, CDR1 is MDHEN and CDR2 is SYDVKM. V dropped 6 bases and J dropped 3 bases, with 12 bases sitting between them. The CDR3 covers 14 residues. CDR3 coding DNA: TGTGCCAGCAGATCCAGGGGTTTCTACAATGAGCAGTTCTTC. Protein product: CASRSRGFYNEQFF.